The clone carrying this TCR beta chain was found once. The target antigen is unknown. This sample is drawn from a study of shared clonotypes between healthy human individuals. Notes on the study in general: For sorted subsets, rarefaction showed incomplete sequencing despite large depth. Naive CD4 clonotypes overlapped across a handful of donors at roughly 5%. Only blood was sampled, and tissue TCR repertoires likely differ from blood ones.

The genomic DNA of each subset was split evenly across several immunoSEQ plates. Sequencing used immunoSEQ multiplex PCR; TCRdb keeps in-frame clones, though not all of them. The table lists fewer than 850,000 clones, about 96% of them singletons, with 0.2% to 0.25% in the top ten. There are 14 residues in the CDR3. The germline V gene encodes CDR1 SEHNR and CDR2 FQNEAQ (reference sequence). V lost 4 bases and J lost 1, with 10 bases in between. Only CD45RO-negative cells positively selected for CCR7 counted as naive CD8 cells, so terminally differentiated effector memory CD45RA+ cells were excluded.

The source of this sequence is a man aged 25 to 40 in good health. V usage is TRBV7-9 and J usage is TRBJ1-2, with D possibly matching TRBD1 (6 bases). The sequencing sample was made of naive CD8+ T cells sorted from blood. This CDR3 is CASSWTAINYGYTF. Here the CDR3 DNA reads TGTGCCAGCAGCTGGACAGCGATTAACTATGGCTACACCTTC.